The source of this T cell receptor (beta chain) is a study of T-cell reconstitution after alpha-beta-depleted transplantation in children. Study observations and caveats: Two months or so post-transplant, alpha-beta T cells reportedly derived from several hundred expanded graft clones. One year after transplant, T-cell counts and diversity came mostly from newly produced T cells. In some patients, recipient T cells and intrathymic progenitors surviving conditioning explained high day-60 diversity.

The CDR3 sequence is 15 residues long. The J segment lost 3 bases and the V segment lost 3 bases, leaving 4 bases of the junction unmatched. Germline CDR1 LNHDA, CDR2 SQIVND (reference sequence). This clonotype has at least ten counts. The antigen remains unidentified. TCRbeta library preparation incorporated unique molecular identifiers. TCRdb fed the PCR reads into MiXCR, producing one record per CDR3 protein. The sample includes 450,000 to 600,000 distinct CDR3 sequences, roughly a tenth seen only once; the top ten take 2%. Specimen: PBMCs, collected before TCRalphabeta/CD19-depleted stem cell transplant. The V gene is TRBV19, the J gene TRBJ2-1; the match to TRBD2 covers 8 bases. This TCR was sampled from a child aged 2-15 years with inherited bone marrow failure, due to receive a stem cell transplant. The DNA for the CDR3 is TGTGCCAGTAGTATTTCGAGCGGGGGCTACAATGAGCAGTTCTTC. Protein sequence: CASSISSGGYNEQFF.